The 22 T cell receptor beta chains below come from one sample, sequenced in a study of blood T cell repertoires in COVID-19. Repertoires were generated with immunoSEQ multiplex PCR, while TCRdb's copy carries only in-frame clones and drops some. The data show 200,000 to 250,000 clones, around 84% seen once. Sequencing was done on a sample of peripheral blood. Source of these receptors: a man aged 35 to 55 with acute or convalescent COVID-19.

The rearrangement uses TRBV19 and TRBJ1-1; TRBD1 matches 8 bases. This CDR3 has 13 amino acids. With 7 bases clipped from V and 8 bases from J, the junction kept 9 bases outside the gene matches. From germline, CDR1 is LNHDA and CDR2 SQIVND (reference sequence). The DNA of the CDR3 is TGTGCCAGTACAGGGGGCGCGTTTTGGGAAGCTTTCTTT. Its protein product is CASTGGAFWEAFF.

This clone was counted between two and nine times. The chain employs TRBV4-1 and TRBJ2-7, with 7 bases identical to TRBD1. The CDR3 is made up of 15 amino acids. Germline CDR1 MGHRA, CDR2 YSYEKL. The V and J ends lost 3 bases and 2 bases, in that order; junction bases with no gene match: 7. CDR3 protein: CASSQGLQGPYEQYF. The CDR3 DNA follows: TGCGCCAGCAGCCAGGGTCTACAGGGGCCCTACGAGCAGTACTTC.

This chain connects TRBV19 to TRBJ1-1; D ambiguous. V was shortened by 3 bases and J by 1 base, with 6 bases between the two germline ends. The germline gives CDR1 LNHDA, CDR2 SQIVND (reference sequence). The CDR3 spans 13 residues. Here the CDR3 DNA reads TGTGCCAGTAGTATCCCCGGGAACACTGAAGCTTTCTTT. Translation: CASSIPGNTEAFF.

The V and J genes are TRBV5-4 and TRBJ1-2; possible D gene TRBD1, 5 bases. The CDR3 totals 12 residues. In germline, CDR1 is SGHNT, CDR2 YYREEE (reference sequence). Trimming stripped 1 base from V and 6 bases from J, with 7 bases between. The CDR3 loop is CASSLLGDGYTF. In nucleotides, the CDR3 is TGTGCCAGCAGCTTGCTAGGGGATGGCTACACCTTC.

The chain employs TRBV28 and TRBJ1-4; 7 positions match TRBD1. This CDR3 spans 13 amino acids. Unmatched junction bases numbered 5, after V lost 7 bases and J lost 6 bases. Germline V gene lookup returns CDR1 MDHEN and CDR2 SYDVKM. The CDR3 loop is CASNRDRHEKLFF. CDR3 in DNA: TGTGCCAGCAACCGGGACAGACATGAAAAACTGTTTTTT.

This clone was recorded only once. This sample includes further DNA sequences coding for the same CDR3. V and J are TRBV30 and TRBJ2-6; TRBD2 is a possible D gene (5 bases). Trimming stripped 2 bases from V and 2 bases from J, with 7 bases between. CDR3 length equals 14 residues. CDR1 and CDR2 (germline): GTSNPN, SVGIG (reference sequence). In nucleotides, the CDR3 is TGTGCCTGGAGTTCCGGGGCTGGGGCCAACGTCCTGACTTTC. Translated: CAWSSGAGANVLTF. Full variable domain (remainder filled in from reference TRBV30 and TRBJ2-6): SQTIHQWPATLVQPVGSPLSLECTVEGTSNPNLYWYRQAAGRGLQLLFYSVGIGQISSEVPQNLSASRPQDRQFILSSKKLLLSDSGFYLCAWSSGAGANVLTFGAGSRLTVL.

The chain recombines TRBV30 with TRBJ1-1, with D unclear. CDR1 is GTSNPN, CDR2 SVGIG, per germline (reference sequence). V was pared by 3 bases and J by 8 bases, with 10 bases between. This CDR3 spans 11 amino acids. The chain's CDR3 is CAWRTRMEAFF. In DNA, the CDR3 is TGTGCCTGGAGGACACGGATGGAAGCTTTCTTT.

This rearrangement joins TRBV3-1 (or the pseudogene TRBV3-2) to TRBJ2-3; TRBD2 agrees at 12 bases. J gave up 6 bases and V 3 bases, and 1 base lay outside the gene matches. Germline lookup yields CDR1 LGHDT and CDR2 YNNKEL (reference sequence). The CDR3 covers 14 residues. For the CDR3, the DNA is TGTGCCAGCAGCCAGGGGACTAGCGGGGATACGCAGTATTTT. Its translation is CASSQGTSGDTQYF.

The chain recombines TRBV6-4 with TRBJ2-2; D may be TRBD1 (6 bases). The CDR3 loop spans 13 amino acids. Deletions cut 2 bases from V and 7 bases from J, with 8 bases between. Looked up from germline, CDR1 is MRHNA and CDR2 is SNTAGT. The CDR3: CASSDGGHGELFF. The CDR3 nucleotides read TGTGCCAGCAGTGACGGGGGCCACGGGGAGCTGTTTTTT.

CDR3 nucleotide sequence: TGTGCCAGTAGTATGATGCCGTCACAGGGACGTAATGAAAAACTGTTTTTT. Its translation: CASSMMPSQGRNEKLFF. This chain uses TRBV19 with TRBJ1-4, with D perhaps matching TRBD1 (6 bases). Germline values: CDR1 LNHDA, CDR2 SQIVND (reference sequence). Trimming left V 3 bases short and J 4 bases short, with 18 bases between. The length of the CDR3 is 17 residues.

The J gene is TRBJ1-1, the V gene TRBV29-1; TRBD1 might be the D (5 bases). The CDR3 runs to 12 residues. The ends were cut back, 3 bases at V and 5 bases at J, with 10 bases in the middle. Germline V gene lookup returns CDR1 SQVTM and CDR2 ANQGSEA. CDR3 region: CSVEEGKTEAFF. CDR3 nucleotides: TGCAGCGTTGAGGAGGGGAAGACTGAAGCTTTCTTT.

Concerning this clone itself: Other DNA sequences in the sample encode the same CDR3. The chain employs TRBV5-1 and TRBJ1-1, with D possibly matching TRBD1 (6 bases). The germline V gene has CDR1 SGHRS and CDR2 YFSETQ. Trimming shortened V by 3 bases and J by 2 bases, and 11 bases separated the two germline ends. The CDR3 is 14 amino acids. The CDR3 protein is CASSSGQSNTEAFF. CDR3 DNA sequence: TGCGCCAGCAGCTCTGGACAGTCTAACACTGAAGCTTTCTTT.

This chain connects TRBV29-1 to TRBJ1-5; 7 nucleotides match TRBD1. The CDR3 has 12 residues. Germline V lookup: CDR1 SQVTM, CDR2 ANQGSEA. The J segment lost 7 bases and the V segment lost 4 bases, leaving 4 bases of the junction unmatched. The CDR3 nucleotides are TGCAGCGTTGGATCAGGGGGACAGCCCCAGCATTTT. Amino acids: CSVGSGGQPQHF.

CDR3 protein: CATSRDERETQYF. CDR3 nucleotide sequence: TGTGCCACCAGCAGAGATGAGAGAGAGACCCAGTACTTC. The rearrangement uses TRBV15 and TRBJ2-5; D unresolved. Germline CDR1 LNHNV, CDR2 YYDKDF (reference sequence). V was shortened by 0 bases and J by 4 bases, with 6 bases between the two germline ends. CDR3 length equals 13 residues.

The V gene is TRBV9, the J gene TRBJ1-1; TRBD1 aligns across 7 bases. There are 14 residues in the CDR3. Looked up from germline, CDR1 is SGDLS and CDR2 is YYNGEE. The V gene end was trimmed by 3 bases and the J gene end by 4 bases; junction bases not matched to a gene: 6. The DNA of the CDR3 is TGTGCCAGCAGCGGCGACAGGGTGAGCACTGAAGCTTTCTTT. Its translation is CASSGDRVSTEAFF.

CDR3 in amino acids: CATSEAGGTTTYGYTF. The CDR3 nucleotides read TGTGCCACCAGTGAGGCAGGCGGGACTACCACCTATGGCTACACCTTC. The rearrangement uses TRBV24-1 and TRBJ1-2; a possible D gene is TRBD1 (5 bases). The V end lost 4 bases, the J end lost 4 bases, and 18 bases lay between the germline ends. The CDR3 extends over 16 amino acids. Germline lookup yields CDR1 KGHDR and CDR2 SFDVKD.

The chain recombines TRBV4-3 with TRBJ1-1; D perhaps matches TRBD1 (6 bases). V dropped 0 bases and J dropped 0 bases, with 23 bases sitting between them. The CDR3 consists of 20 residues. Germline V gene data show CDR1 as LGHNA and CDR2 as YSLEER. DNA of the CDR3: TGCGCCAGCAGCCAAGATCGGGGAGGTATCGGGGGGCAGGTGAACACTGAAGCTTTCTTT. Translated: CASSQDRGGIGGQVNTEAFF.

The chain joins TRBV14 to TRBJ2-1, with D hard to call. V lost 1 base and J 6 bases, leaving 4 bases between the germline ends. Germline lookup yields CDR1 SGHDN and CDR2 FVKESK. The CDR3 extends over 12 amino acids. The CDR3, as DNA: TGTGCCAGCAGCCAAGGAGGCAATGAGCAGTTCTTC. Its protein is CASSQGGNEQFF. The variable domain in full, with the rest retrieved from reference TRBV14 and TRBJ2-1, is EAGVTQFPSHSVIEKGQTVTLRCDPISGHDNLYWYRRVMGKEIKFLLHFVKESKQDESGMPNNRFLAERTGGTYSTLKVQPAELEDSGVYFCASSQGGNEQFFGPGTRLTVL.

The chain joins TRBV6-5 to TRBJ1-2; 8 bases line up with TRBD1. Per germline, CDR1 MNHEY and CDR2 SVGAGI. The CDR3 totals 15 residues. Trimming took 6 bases from V and 1 from J; bases not matched to a gene: 7. The chain's CDR3 is CASRTTGGFNYGYTF. CDR3 DNA sequence: TGTGCCAGCAGGACTACAGGGGGTTTTAACTATGGCTACACCTTC.

CDR3 protein: CASSPSRLNSPLHF. CDR3 bases: TGTGCCAGCAGTCCCAGCAGGCTCAATTCACCCCTCCACTTT. This chain links TRBV27 with TRBJ1-6, with D uncertain. The ends were cut back, 5 bases at V and 7 bases at J, with 12 bases in the middle. The CDR3 contains 14 residues. The germline V gene encodes CDR1 MNHEY and CDR2 SMNVEV (reference sequence).

This clone was counted only a few times. This sequence joins TRBV18 and TRBJ1-2; 9 bases match TRBD1. With V trimmed by 3 bases and J by 7 bases, 9 bases remained unmatched. CDR1 and CDR2 from the germline V gene are KGHSH and LQKENI. The CDR3 loop spans 15 amino acids. The CDR3 bases are TGTGCCAGCTCACCGGGGACAGGGCGTGAACGTGGCTACACCTTC. It encodes CASSPGTGRERGYTF.

This chain connects TRBV6-5 to TRBJ2-5, with TRBD2 matching 10 bases. The length of the CDR3 is 16 residues. Per the germline V gene, CDR1 is MNHEY and CDR2 is SVGAGI. The junction had 6 bases not matched to a gene; V was cut back by 0 bases and J by 5 bases. The CDR3 bases are TGTGCCAGCAGTTACTCGGCTAGCGGGGGTCTGGAGACCCAGTACTTC. The encoded protein is CASSYSASGGLETQYF.